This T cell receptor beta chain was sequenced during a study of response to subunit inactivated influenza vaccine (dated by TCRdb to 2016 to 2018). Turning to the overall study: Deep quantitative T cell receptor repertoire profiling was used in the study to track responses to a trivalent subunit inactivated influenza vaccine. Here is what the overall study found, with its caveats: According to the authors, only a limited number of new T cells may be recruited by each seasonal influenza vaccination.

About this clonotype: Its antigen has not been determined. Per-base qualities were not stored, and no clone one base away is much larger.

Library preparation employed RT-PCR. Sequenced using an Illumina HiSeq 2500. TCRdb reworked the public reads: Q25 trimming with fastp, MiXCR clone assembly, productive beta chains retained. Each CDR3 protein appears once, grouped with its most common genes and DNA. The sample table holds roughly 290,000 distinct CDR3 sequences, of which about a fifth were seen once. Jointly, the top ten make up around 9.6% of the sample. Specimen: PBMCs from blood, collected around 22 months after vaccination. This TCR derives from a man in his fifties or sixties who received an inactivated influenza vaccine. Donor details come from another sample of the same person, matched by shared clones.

CDR3 loop: CASLANRGNYGYTF. The DNA sequence is TGTGCCAGCTTAGCCAACCGGGGAAACTATGGCTACACCTTC. The V gene is TRBV2 and the J gene is TRBJ1-2, with the D gene too uncertain to name. The V and J ends are trimmed by 8 bases and 2 bases, leaving 15 bases between them. The germline V gene provides CDR1 SNHLY and CDR2 FYNNEI. From its cysteine to its phenylalanine, the CDR3 spans 14 amino acids. CDR3 DNA only is kept here, 42 bases in frame from base 1.